The following is a TCR beta chain sequence with its context. The data stem from a study of blood T cell repertoires in COVID-19. Profiling relied on immunoSEQ multiplex PCR, and the TCRdb table lists in-frame clones only, not all of them. The sample contains roughly 140,000 clones, approximately 90% of which appear only once. The V gene's germline CDR1 is SQVTM and CDR2 ANQGSEA. V was clipped by 4 bases and J by 5 bases; unmatched bases: 7. The CDR3 has 14 residues. This receptor was taken from an elderly woman with acute or convalescent COVID-19. This rearrangement joins TRBV29-1 to TRBJ1-5, with 8 bases lining up with TRBD1. The sample taken for sequencing was peripheral blood. The CDR3 sequence is CSVVMDRVDQPQHF. CDR3 in DNA: TGCAGCGTTGTAATGGACAGGGTGGATCAGCCCCAGCATTTT.